This TCR beta chain emerged from a study of T cells after yellow fever vaccination. Study-wide results and caveats: CD4 and CD8 compartments shared a small share of clonotypes, likely from convergent recombination.

Concerning this clonotype itself: Its antigen is undetermined.

TCR cDNA was made by 5'RACE template switching, adding a universal primer site and UMIs. TCRdb reanalysed the 5' RACE reads using MiXCR and keeps one entry per CDR3 protein. The data show hundreds of thousands of distinct CDR3 sequences, with 9% to 15% seen just once and about 15% held by the top ten. V was pared by 6 bases and J by 6 bases, with 14 bases between. Germline loops: CDR1 LNHDA, CDR2 SQIVND (reference sequence). The CDR3 runs 14 residues. This specimen consisted of PBMCs, obtained on the day of the yellow fever booster vaccination. This chain uses TRBV19 with TRBJ2-2; D unresolved. The sequence came from a man aged 30-40 years who received the YFV17D yellow fever vaccine. CDR3 sequence: CASSLMNRAGELFF. CDR3 nucleotide sequence: TGTGCCAGTAGCCTCATGAATCGCGCCGGGGAGCTGTTTTTT.